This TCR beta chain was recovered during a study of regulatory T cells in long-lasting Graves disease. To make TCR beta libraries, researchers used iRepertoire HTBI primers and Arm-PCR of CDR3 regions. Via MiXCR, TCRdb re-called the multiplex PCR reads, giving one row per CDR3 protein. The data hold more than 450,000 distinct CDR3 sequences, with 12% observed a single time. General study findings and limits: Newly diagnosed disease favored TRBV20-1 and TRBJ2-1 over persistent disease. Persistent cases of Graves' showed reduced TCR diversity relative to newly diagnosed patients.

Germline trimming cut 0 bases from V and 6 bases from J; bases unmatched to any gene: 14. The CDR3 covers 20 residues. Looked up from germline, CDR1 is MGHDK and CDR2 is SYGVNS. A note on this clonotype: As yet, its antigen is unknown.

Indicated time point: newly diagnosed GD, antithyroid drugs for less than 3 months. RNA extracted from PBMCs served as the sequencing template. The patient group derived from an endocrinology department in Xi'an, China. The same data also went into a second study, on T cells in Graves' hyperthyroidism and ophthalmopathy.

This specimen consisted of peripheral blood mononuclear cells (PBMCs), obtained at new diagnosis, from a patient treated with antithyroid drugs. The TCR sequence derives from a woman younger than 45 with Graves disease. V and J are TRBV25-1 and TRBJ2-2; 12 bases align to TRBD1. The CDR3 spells CASSEYSPGQGAIRAGELFF. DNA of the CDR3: TGTGCCAGCAGTGAATACAGTCCGGGACAGGGGGCAATCCGAGCCGGGGAGCTGTTTTTT.